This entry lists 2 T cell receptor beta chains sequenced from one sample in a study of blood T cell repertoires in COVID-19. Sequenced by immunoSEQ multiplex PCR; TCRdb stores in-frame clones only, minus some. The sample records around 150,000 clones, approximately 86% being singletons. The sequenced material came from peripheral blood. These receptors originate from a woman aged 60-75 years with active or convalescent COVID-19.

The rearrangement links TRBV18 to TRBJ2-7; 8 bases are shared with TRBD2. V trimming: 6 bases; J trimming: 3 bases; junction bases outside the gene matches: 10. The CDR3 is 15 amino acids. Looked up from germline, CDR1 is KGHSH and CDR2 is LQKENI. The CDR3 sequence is CASSPGGRVIYEQYF. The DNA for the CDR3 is TGTGCCAGCTCCCCGGGGGGGAGAGTTATCTACGAGCAGTACTTC.

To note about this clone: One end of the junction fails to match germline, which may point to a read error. The CDR3 nucleotides read TGTGCCAGCAGTCTCGCGAGGGCCCCTCCTCGGCGGTTT. It codes for CASSLARAPPRRF. The chain joins TRBV2 to TRBJ2-3, with D perhaps matching TRBD2 (5 bases). This CDR3 comprises 13 residues. The germline V gene has CDR1 SNHLY and CDR2 FYNNEI. Using reference TRBV2 and TRBJ2-3 for the parts outside the CDR3, the full variable domain is EPEVTQTPSHQVTQMGQEVILRCVPISNHLYFYWYRQILGQKVEFLVSFYNNEISEKSEIFDDQFSVERPDGSNFTLKIRSTKLEDSAMYFCASSLARAPPRRFGPGTRLTVL.